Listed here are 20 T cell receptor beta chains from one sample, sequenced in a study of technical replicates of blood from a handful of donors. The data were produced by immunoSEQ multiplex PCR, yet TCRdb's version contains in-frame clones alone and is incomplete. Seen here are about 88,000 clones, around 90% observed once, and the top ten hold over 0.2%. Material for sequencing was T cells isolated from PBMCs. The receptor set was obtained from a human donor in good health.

CDR3 nucleotides: TGTGCCAGCTCACCCCCCGGGAGGGGGCATGGCACTGAAGCTTTCTTT. This sequence encodes CASSPPGRGHGTEAFF. V usage is TRBV18 and J usage is TRBJ1-1; 7 positions match TRBD1. The CDR3 is 16 amino acids. Germline V gene sequence: CDR1 KGHSH, CDR2 LQKENI. V lost 3 bases, J lost 4 bases, and 11 bases stayed unmatched. The variable domain in full, with the rest retrieved from reference TRBV18 and TRBJ1-1, is NAGVMQNPRHLVRRRGQEARLRCSPMKGHSHVYWYRQLPEEGLKFMVYLQKENIIDESGMPKERFSAEFPKEGPSILRIQQVVRGDSAAYFCASSPPGRGHGTEAFFGQGTRLTVV.

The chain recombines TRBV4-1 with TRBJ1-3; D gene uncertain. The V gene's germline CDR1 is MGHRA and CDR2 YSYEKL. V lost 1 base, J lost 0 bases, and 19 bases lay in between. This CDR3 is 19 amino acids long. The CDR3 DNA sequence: TGCGCCAGCAGCCAAGTTATTTCTGCCTTGGTCAGCTCTGGAAACACCATATATTTT. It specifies CASSQVISALVSSGNTIYF.

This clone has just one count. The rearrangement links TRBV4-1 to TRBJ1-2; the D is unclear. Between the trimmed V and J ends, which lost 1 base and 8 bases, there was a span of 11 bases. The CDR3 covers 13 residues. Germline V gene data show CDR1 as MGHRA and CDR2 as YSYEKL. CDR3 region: CASSQVGSRGYTF. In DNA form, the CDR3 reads TGCGCCAGCAGCCAAGTAGGGAGTAGGGGCTACACCTTC.

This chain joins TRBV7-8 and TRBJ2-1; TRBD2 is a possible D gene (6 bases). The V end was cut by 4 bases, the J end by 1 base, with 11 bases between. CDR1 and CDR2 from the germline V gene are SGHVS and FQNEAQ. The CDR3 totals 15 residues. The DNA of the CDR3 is TGTGCCAGCAGCTGGGGGGTCTCGTCCTACAATGAGCAGTTCTTC. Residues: CASSWGVSSYNEQFF.

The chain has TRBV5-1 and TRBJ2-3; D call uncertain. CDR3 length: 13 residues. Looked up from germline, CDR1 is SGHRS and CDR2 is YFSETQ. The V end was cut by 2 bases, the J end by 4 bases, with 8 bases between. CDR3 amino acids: CASSLAIADTQYF. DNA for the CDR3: TGCGCCAGCAGCTTAGCGATAGCAGATACGCAGTATTTT.

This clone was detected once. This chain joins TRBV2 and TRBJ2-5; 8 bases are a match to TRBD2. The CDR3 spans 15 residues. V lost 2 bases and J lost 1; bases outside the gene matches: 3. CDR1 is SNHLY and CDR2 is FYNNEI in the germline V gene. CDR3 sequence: CASSESSGVQETQYF. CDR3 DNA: TGTGCCAGCAGTGAAAGTAGCGGGGTCCAAGAGACCCAGTACTTC.

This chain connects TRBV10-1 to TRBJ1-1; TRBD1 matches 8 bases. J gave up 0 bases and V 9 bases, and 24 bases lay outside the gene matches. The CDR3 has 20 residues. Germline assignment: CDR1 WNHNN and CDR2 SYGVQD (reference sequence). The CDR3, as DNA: TGCGCCAGAAATCAGCAGGGGGCCGCGGTCCCTTTGCCGATGAACACTGAAGCTTTCTTT. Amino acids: CARNQQGAAVPLPMNTEAFF.

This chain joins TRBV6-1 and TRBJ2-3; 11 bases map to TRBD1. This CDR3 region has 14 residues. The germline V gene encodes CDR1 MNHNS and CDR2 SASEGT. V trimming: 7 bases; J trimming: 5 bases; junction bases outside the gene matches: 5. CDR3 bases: TGTGCCAGCACTCTGGACAGGGGGCAAGATACGCAGTATTTT. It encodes CASTLDRGQDTQYF.

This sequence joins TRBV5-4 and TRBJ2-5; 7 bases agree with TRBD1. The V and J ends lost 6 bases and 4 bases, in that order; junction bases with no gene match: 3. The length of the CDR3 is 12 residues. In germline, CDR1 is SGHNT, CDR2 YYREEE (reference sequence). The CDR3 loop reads CASTRDRETQYF. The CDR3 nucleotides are TGTGCCAGCACCAGGGACAGAGAGACCCAGTACTTC.

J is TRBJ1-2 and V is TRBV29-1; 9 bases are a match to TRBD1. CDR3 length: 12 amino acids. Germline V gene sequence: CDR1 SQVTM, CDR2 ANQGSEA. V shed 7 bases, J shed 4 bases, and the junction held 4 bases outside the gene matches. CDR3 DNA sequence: TGCAGCGGCCGGGGACAGGGCTATGGCTACACCTTC. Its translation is CSGRGQGYGYTF.

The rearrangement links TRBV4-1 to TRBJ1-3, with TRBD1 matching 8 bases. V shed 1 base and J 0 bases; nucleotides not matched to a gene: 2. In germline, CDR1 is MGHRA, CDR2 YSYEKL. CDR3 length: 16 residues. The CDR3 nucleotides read TGCGCCAGCAGCCAAGTCACAGGGGGCTCTGGAAACACCATATATTTT. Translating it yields CASSQVTGGSGNTIYF.

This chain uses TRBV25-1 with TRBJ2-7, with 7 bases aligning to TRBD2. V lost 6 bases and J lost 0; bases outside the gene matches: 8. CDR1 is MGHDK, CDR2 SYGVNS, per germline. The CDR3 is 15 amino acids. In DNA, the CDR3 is TGTGCCAGCAGGGGGCTAGCGGCATCCTCCTACGAGCAGTACTTC. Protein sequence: CASRGLAASSYEQYF.

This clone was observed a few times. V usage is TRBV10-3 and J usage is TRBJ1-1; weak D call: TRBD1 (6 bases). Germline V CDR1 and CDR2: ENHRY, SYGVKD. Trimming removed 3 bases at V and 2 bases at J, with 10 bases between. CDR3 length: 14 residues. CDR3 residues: CAISDFGGNTEAFF. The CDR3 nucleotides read TGTGCCATCAGTGATTTTGGGGGCAACACTGAAGCTTTCTTT.

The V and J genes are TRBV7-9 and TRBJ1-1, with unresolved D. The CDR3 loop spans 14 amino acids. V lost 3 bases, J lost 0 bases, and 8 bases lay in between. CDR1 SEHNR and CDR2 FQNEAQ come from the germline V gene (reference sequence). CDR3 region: CASSFRQMNTEAFF. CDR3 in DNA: TGTGCCAGCAGCTTCCGTCAGATGAACACTGAAGCTTTCTTT.

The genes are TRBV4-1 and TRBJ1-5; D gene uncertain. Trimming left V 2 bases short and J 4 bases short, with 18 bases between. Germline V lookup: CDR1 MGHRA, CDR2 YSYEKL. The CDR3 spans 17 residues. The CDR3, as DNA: TGCGCCAGCAGCCAATGGCCGCAAACGATAAATAATCAGCCCCAGCATTTT. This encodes CASSQWPQTINNQPQHF.

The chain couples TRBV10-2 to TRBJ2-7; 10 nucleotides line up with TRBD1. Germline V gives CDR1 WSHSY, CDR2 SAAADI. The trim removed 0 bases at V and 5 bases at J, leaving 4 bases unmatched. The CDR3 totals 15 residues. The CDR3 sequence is CASSESRDRGNEQYF. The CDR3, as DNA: TGCGCCAGCAGTGAGTCGAGGGACAGGGGAAACGAGCAGTACTTC.

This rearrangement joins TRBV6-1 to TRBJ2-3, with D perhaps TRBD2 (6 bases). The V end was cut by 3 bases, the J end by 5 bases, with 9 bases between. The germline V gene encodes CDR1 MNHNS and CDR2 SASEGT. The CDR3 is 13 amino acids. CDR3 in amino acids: CASSEGGIDTQYF. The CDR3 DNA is TGTGCCAGCAGTGAGGGGGGAATAGATACGCAGTATTTT.

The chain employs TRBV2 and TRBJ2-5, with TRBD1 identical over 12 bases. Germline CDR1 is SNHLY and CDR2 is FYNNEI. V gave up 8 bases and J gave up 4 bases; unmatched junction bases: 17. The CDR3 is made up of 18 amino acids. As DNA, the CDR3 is TGTGCCAGCCCAGGGACAGGGGGCACTAGCCTCATCGGAGAGACCCAGTACTTC. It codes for CASPGTGGTSLIGETQYF. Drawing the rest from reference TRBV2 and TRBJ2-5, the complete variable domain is EPEVTQTPSHQVTQMGQEVILRCVPISNHLYFYWYRQILGQKVEFLVSFYNNEISEKSEIFDDQFSVERPDGSNFTLKIRSTKLEDSAMYFCASPGTGGTSLIGETQYFGPGTRLLVL.

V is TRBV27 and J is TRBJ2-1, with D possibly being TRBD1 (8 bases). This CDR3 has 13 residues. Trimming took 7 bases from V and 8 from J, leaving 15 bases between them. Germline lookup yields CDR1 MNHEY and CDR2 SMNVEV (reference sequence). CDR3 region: CASNRGGIDEQFF. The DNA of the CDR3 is TGTGCCAGCAACAGGGGGGGTATCGATGAGCAGTTCTTC.

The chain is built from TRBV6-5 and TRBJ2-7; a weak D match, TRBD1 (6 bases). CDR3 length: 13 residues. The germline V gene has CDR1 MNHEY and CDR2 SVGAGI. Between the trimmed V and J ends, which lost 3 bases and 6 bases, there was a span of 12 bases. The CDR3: CASSYPQGTEQYF. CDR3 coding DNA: TGTGCCAGCAGTTATCCGCAGGGGACCGAGCAGTACTTC.